The T cell receptor (beta chain) under discussion was sequenced for a study of blood T cell repertoires in COVID-19. Only in-frame clones appear in the TCRdb table, and some are missing; sequencing was by immunoSEQ multiplex PCR. The sample carries over 300,000 clones, 80% to 90% recorded once. J lost 4 bases, V lost 8 bases, and 10 bases had no gene match. CDR1 is MNHEY and CDR2 is SVGAGI in the germline V gene. CDR3 length equals 15 residues. The sequence was collected from a man aged 25 to 40 who had recovered from COVID-19. The sequencing input was PBMCs or T cells enriched from blood (not recorded which). The rearrangement uses TRBV6-5 and TRBJ2-3; TRBD2 agrees at 9 bases. Here the CDR3 DNA reads TGTGCCAGCCGAGATCGGGCGGGGGGGGCAGATACGCAGTATTTT. Encoded protein: CASRDRAGGADTQYF.